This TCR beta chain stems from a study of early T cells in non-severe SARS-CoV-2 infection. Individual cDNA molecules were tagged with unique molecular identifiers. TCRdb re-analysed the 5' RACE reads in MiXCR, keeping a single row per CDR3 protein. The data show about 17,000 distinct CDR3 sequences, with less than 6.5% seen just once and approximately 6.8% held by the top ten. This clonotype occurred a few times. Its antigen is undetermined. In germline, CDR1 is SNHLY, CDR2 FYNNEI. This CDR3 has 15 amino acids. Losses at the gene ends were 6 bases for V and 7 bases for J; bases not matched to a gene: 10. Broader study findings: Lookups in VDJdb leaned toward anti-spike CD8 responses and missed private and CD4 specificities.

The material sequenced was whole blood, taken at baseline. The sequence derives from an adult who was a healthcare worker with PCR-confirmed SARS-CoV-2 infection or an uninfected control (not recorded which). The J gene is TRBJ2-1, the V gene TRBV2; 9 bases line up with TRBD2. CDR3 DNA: TGTGCCAGCAGCGCGAGGCGGGGGGGCGTTAATGAGCAGTTCTTC. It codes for CASSARRGGVNEQFF.